This passage covers 24 T cell receptor beta chains from one sample sequenced in a study of graft-versus-host responses after intestinal transplantation. TCRdb's copy holds only in-frame clones and misses some; the assay was immunoSEQ multiplex PCR. The table has some 70,000 clones, around 87% seen once. These TCRs are of unknown antigen specificity. Here the sequenced sample was unstimulated CD8+ T cells sorted from spleen or lymph node cells, taken before transplant. These receptors came from a human donor who was the organ donor for an intestinal transplant.

V is TRBV9 and J is TRBJ2-1, with D unclear. Germline V gene lookup returns CDR1 SGDLS and CDR2 YYNGEE. With 4 bases removed from V and 0 bases from J, the gap between germline ends came to 14 bases. The CDR3 runs to 16 residues. The CDR3 sequence is CASSSITGSSYNEQFF. As DNA, the CDR3 is TGTGCCAGCAGCTCCATAACCGGGTCCTCCTACAATGAGCAGTTCTTC. Variable domain in full (rest from reference TRBV9 and TRBJ2-1): DSGVTQTPKHLITATGQRVTLRCSPRSGDLSVYWYQQSLDQGLQFLIQYYNGEERAKGNILERFSAQQFPDLHSELNLSSLELGDSALYFCASSSITGSSYNEQFFGPGTRLTVL.

This chain joins TRBV5-6 and TRBJ1-2, with D possibly matching TRBD1 (6 bases). This CDR3 region has 14 residues. V lost 0 bases and J lost 2, with 8 bases in between. From germline, CDR1 is SGHDT and CDR2 YYEEEE. This chain's CDR3 is CASSLGGLNYGYTF. The CDR3 bases are TGTGCCAGCAGCTTGGGGGGGCTCAACTATGGCTACACCTTC.

J is TRBJ2-2 and V is TRBV7-9; D not resolved. Trimming took 7 bases from V and 5 from J, leaving 11 bases between them. The CDR3 has 13 residues. CDR1 SEHNR and CDR2 FQNEAQ come from the germline V gene (reference sequence). The CDR3 nucleotides read TGTGCCAGCACCCTATACGGAACCGGGGAGCTGTTTTTT. Its protein product is CASTLYGTGELFF.

V is TRBV28 and J is TRBJ2-7; D unclear. Germline-derived CDR1 and CDR2 are MDHEN and SYDVKM. The CDR3 totals 14 residues. V was cut by 4 bases and J by 0 bases, with 10 bases left in between. The DNA of the CDR3 is TGTGCCAGCAGTTCCCCGGCCAGCTCCTACGAGCAGTACTTC. It encodes CASSSPASSYEQYF.

The CDR3 loop reads CASSDPSRGPSYEQYF. The CDR3 DNA reads as TGTGCCAGCAGCGACCCCAGCCGGGGGCCCTCCTACGAGCAGTACTTC. V and J are TRBV5-4 and TRBJ2-7; D tentatively fits TRBD1 or TRBD2 (6 bases each). Germline V CDR1 and CDR2: SGHNT, YYREEE (reference sequence). The CDR3 loop spans 16 amino acids. V lost 4 bases and J lost 0, with 17 bases in between.

This clone showed up just a few times. This rearrangement joins TRBV6-4 to TRBJ1-1; TRBD1 agrees at 7 bases. The CDR3 is 14 amino acids. Germline V gene data show CDR1 as MRHNA and CDR2 as SNTAGT. V was clipped by 4 bases and J by 3 bases; unmatched bases: 5. The CDR3 reads CASSVAGGDTEAFF. The DNA of the CDR3 is TGTGCCAGCAGTGTTGCAGGGGGGGACACTGAAGCTTTCTTT.

The chain uses TRBV2 and TRBJ2-7; a weak D match, TRBD2 (6 bases). The germline gives CDR1 SNHLY, CDR2 FYNNEI. The V and J ends lost 3 bases and 7 bases respectively, with 22 bases between them. There are 16 residues in the CDR3. The CDR3 sequence is CASSERFEEPSGEQYF. CDR3 nucleotide sequence: TGTGCCAGCAGTGAGAGATTTGAGGAACCCAGCGGGGAGCAGTACTTC.

The J gene is TRBJ2-7, the V gene TRBV7-3, with 8 nucleotides matching TRBD1. The germline V gene has CDR1 SGHTA and CDR2 FQGTGA. The CDR3 totals 14 residues. V gave up 5 bases and J gave up 0 bases; unmatched junction bases: 3. Here the CDR3 reads CASSPTGGSYEQYF. CDR3 DNA sequence: TGTGCCAGCAGCCCTACAGGGGGCTCCTACGAGCAGTACTTC. Combining the CDR3 with reference TRBV7-3 and TRBJ2-7 gives the whole variable domain GAGVSQTPSNKVTEKGKYVELRCDPISGHTALYWYRQSLGQGPEFLIYFQGTGAADDSGLPNDRFFAVRPEGSVSTLKIQRTERGDSAVYLCASSPTGGSYEQYFGPGTRLTVT.

This chain joins TRBV5-1 and TRBJ2-2; no clear D. Trimming cost V 4 bases and J 6 bases, with 22 bases left between them. CDR1 is SGHRS and CDR2 is YFSETQ in the germline V gene. The CDR3 spans 17 residues. In nucleotides, the CDR3 is TGCGCCAGCAGCCCCAATCCAGCTAGATCGGCCCCCGGGGAGCTGTTTTTT. Protein sequence: CASSPNPARSAPGELFF.

CDR3 amino acids: CASSEYDRANYGYTF. CDR3 bases: TGTGCCAGCAGTGAATATGACAGAGCTAACTATGGCTACACCTTC. This rearrangement joins TRBV6-4 to TRBJ1-2, with a tentative D call TRBD1 (5 bases). Germline V gene data show CDR1 as MRHNA and CDR2 as SNTAGT. The V gene lost 3 bases and the J gene lost 0 bases, with 11 bases spanning the gap. This CDR3 region has 15 residues.

V and J are TRBV2 and TRBJ1-2; weak D call: TRBD1 (5 bases). There are 16 residues in the CDR3. V gave up 2 bases and J gave up 5 bases, with 18 bases separating them. In germline, CDR1 is SNHLY, CDR2 FYNNEI. The CDR3 DNA reads TGTGCCAGCAGTGAATTGTGGGGGGTAGGAGGATATGGCTACACCTTC. Translating gives CASSELWGVGGYGYTF. The variable domain in full, with the rest retrieved from reference TRBV2 and TRBJ1-2, is EPEVTQTPSHQVTQMGQEVILRCVPISNHLYFYWYRQILGQKVEFLVSFYNNEISEKSEIFDDQFSVERPDGSNFTLKIRSTKLEDSAMYFCASSELWGVGGYGYTFGSGTRLTVV.

CDR3 sequence reads: CAWSVPAGPNTGELFF. The CDR3 bases are TGTGCCTGGAGTGTACCGGCGGGGCCGAACACCGGGGAGCTGTTTTTT. The V and J genes are TRBV30 and TRBJ2-2; tentative D call: TRBD2 (6 bases). CDR3 length: 16 residues. Per the germline V gene, CDR1 is GTSNPN and CDR2 is SVGIG (reference sequence). V gave up 0 bases and J gave up 0 bases, with 11 bases separating them.

The gene calls are TRBV4-2 and TRBJ2-7; 7 bases agree with TRBD2. This CDR3 is built from 16 residues. Germline CDR1 is LGHNA and CDR2 is YNFKEQ. The V gene end was trimmed by 0 bases and the J gene end by 5 bases; junction bases not matched to a gene: 10. CDR3 in DNA: TGTGCCAGCAGCCAAGAAAGGGGAGGGTTTAATAACGAGCAGTACTTC. Amino acids: CASSQERGGFNNEQYF.

CDR3 sequence: CASSFAGPTGELFF. The CDR3 DNA reads TGTGCCAGTTCTTTCGCAGGACCCACCGGGGAGCTGTTTTTT. V is TRBV19 and J is TRBJ2-2, with D unclear. V lost 8 bases to trimming and J lost 4 bases, with 14 bases between them. Germline-derived CDR1 and CDR2 are LNHDA and SQIVND (reference sequence). The CDR3 covers 14 residues.

This clone was observed a few times. V and J are TRBV9 and TRBJ2-7; 8 bases map to TRBD2. Germline V CDR1 and CDR2: SGDLS, YYNGEE. The junction had 6 bases not matched to a gene; V was cut back by 4 bases and J by 3 bases. The CDR3 spans 14 residues. The DNA of the CDR3 is TGTGCCAGCAGCTCGGGGGGGGCCGACTACGAGCAGTACTTC. Its protein product is CASSSGGADYEQYF. Full variable domain (remainder filled in from reference TRBV9 and TRBJ2-7): DSGVTQTPKHLITATGQRVTLRCSPRSGDLSVYWYQQSLDQGLQFLIQYYNGEERAKGNILERFSAQQFPDLHSELNLSSLELGDSALYFCASSSGGADYEQYFGPGTRLTVT.

The chain has TRBV19 and TRBJ1-5; possibly TRBD1 for D (6 bases). V was trimmed by 3 bases and J by 2 bases, leaving 11 bases between them. This CDR3 has 15 amino acids. From germline, CDR1 is LNHDA and CDR2 SQIVND (reference sequence). CDR3 in amino acids: CASSITGLGNQPQHF. The CDR3 DNA reads TGTGCCAGTAGTATTACAGGGCTGGGCAATCAGCCCCAGCATTTT.

The genes are TRBV6-6 and TRBJ2-7; the D gene could be TRBD1 or TRBD2 (6 bases each). CDR1 MNHNY and CDR2 SVGAGI come from the germline V gene (reference sequence). The V gene lost 11 bases and the J gene lost 2 bases, with 13 bases spanning the gap. The CDR3 has 12 residues. The CDR3 DNA sequence: TGTGCCGCTCGACGGGGGCCCTACGAGCAGTACTTC. Translating it yields CAARRGPYEQYF.

This chain uses TRBV5-6 with TRBJ2-7; TRBD1 is a possible D gene (6 bases). V lost 0 bases and J lost 2, with 9 bases in between. The CDR3 is 14 amino acids. Germline V lookup: CDR1 SGHDT, CDR2 YYEEEE. The CDR3 region is CASSLGTATYEQYF. CDR3 in DNA: TGTGCCAGCAGCTTGGGGACAGCCACCTACGAGCAGTACTTC.

V and J are TRBV14 and TRBJ1-4, with D perhaps TRBD1 (5 bases). Trimming stripped 2 bases from V and 9 bases from J, with 19 bases between. Germline values: CDR1 SGHDN, CDR2 FVKESK. This CDR3 spans 16 amino acids. The CDR3 spells CASSQSHQGPRKKLFF. CDR3 DNA sequence: TGTGCCAGCAGCCAATCACATCAGGGCCCTAGGAAAAAACTGTTTTTT.

The V call is TRBV28, the J call TRBJ1-2, with D hard to call. The CDR3 totals 16 residues. Germline CDR1 MDHEN, CDR2 SYDVKM. Trimming left V 3 bases short and J 0 bases short, with 14 bases between. The CDR3 reads CASSLGELTPNYGYTF. CDR3 nucleotides: TGTGCCAGCAGTTTGGGTGAGCTCACTCCTAACTATGGCTACACCTTC.

In this sample, this clone turned up once. The chain joins TRBV5-1 to TRBJ1-1; D not certain. CDR1 and CDR2 (germline): SGHRS, YFSETQ. V was shortened by 0 bases and J by 6 bases, with 6 bases between the two germline ends. The CDR3 is 12 residues long. The CDR3 spells CASSLVGSEAFF. The CDR3 bases are TGCGCCAGCAGCTTGGTAGGGTCTGAAGCTTTCTTT.

Judged by abundance, this clone is medium-sized. The V call is TRBV19, the J call TRBJ1-5; D perhaps matches TRBD1 (5 bases). Trimming took off 2 bases at V and 8 bases at J, with 10 bases between the two ends. CDR1 and CDR2 (germline): LNHDA, SQIVND (reference sequence). The CDR3 runs 13 residues. As DNA, the CDR3 is TGTGCCAGTAGTATACAGGGAACGGAGCCCCAGCATTTT. Amino acid sequence: CASSIQGTEPQHF.

The chain is built from TRBV5-5 and TRBJ2-7, with D hard to call. From germline, CDR1 is SGHKS and CDR2 YYEKEE (reference sequence). V was shortened by 4 bases and J by 2 bases, with 22 bases between the two germline ends. The CDR3 sequence is 17 residues long. As DNA, the CDR3 is TGTGCCAGCAGCACCAACCCTCGCCAAACCCTTCCCTACGAGCAGTACTTC. Protein: CASSTNPRQTLPYEQYF.

The count of this clone is one. The genes are TRBV18 and TRBJ2-1; unclear D gene. The V end was cut by 0 bases, the J end by 4 bases, with 4 bases between. Looked up from germline, CDR1 is KGHSH and CDR2 is LQKENI. This CDR3 contains 13 residues. CDR3 DNA sequence: TGTGCCAGCTCACCACCGGGGTACAATGAGCAGTTCTTC. This translates into CASSPPGYNEQFF. The full variable domain, rest sourced from reference TRBV18 and TRBJ2-1, is NAGVMQNPRHLVRRRGQEARLRCSPMKGHSHVYWYRQLPEEGLKFMVYLQKENIIDESGMPKERFSAEFPKEGPSILRIQQVVRGDSAAYFCASSPPGYNEQFFGPGTRLTVL.